This TCR beta chain stems from a study of CD8+CD57+ T cells in acquired aplastic anemia. General study points: Significant differences in CD8+ Simpson's diversity were not observed between patients and controls.

V was pared by 3 bases and J by 0 bases, with 20 bases between. Per the germline V gene, CDR1 is DFQATT and CDR2 is SNEGSKA (reference sequence). The CDR3 is made up of 17 amino acids. Ten or more counts support this clonotype. Its antigen is still unknown. Genomic DNA, the template, was used for profiling of the TCR beta VDJ and CDR3. TCRdb used MiXCR to reprocess the reads, holding one entry per CDR3 protein. The sample gives about 58,000 distinct CDR3 sequences, around 57% of which show up once; roughly 16% is in the top ten. Sequencing involved patients with CD8+CD57+ cell expansion previously shown by flow cytometry.

V and J are TRBV20-1 and TRBJ1-1; D is uncertain. The clonotype was recovered from a human donor with aplastic anemia. The sample was sorted CD4+, CD8+, or CD8+CD57+ T cells (not recorded which) from PBMCs. CDR3 sequence reads: CSARALKPQTVNTEAFF. For the CDR3, the DNA is TGCAGTGCTAGGGCACTGAAGCCACAAACCGTGAACACTGAAGCTTTCTTT.